Presented here are 10 T cell receptor beta chains from one specimen sequenced in a study of T cells after somatic rescue of genetic block. Profiling relied on immunoSEQ multiplex PCR, and the TCRdb table lists in-frame clones only, not all of them. This table has tens of thousands of clones, 85% to 95% appearing once. The sample was peripheral blood mononuclear cells (PBMCs). These receptors all come from a man aged 35-49 years.

The chain links TRBV7-9 to TRBJ1-2, with D unresolved. This CDR3 region has 14 residues. CDR1 is SEHNR and CDR2 is FQNEAQ in the germline V gene (reference sequence). Trimming removed 2 bases at V and 1 base at J, with 8 bases between. CDR3 nucleotides: TGTGCCAGCAGCTTAATCGGTCATAACTATGGCTACACCTTC. Amino acids: CASSLIGHNYGYTF.

This chain uses TRBV10-2 with TRBJ2-1; perhaps TRBD2 as D (5 bases). Per germline, CDR1 WSHSY and CDR2 SAAADI. With 6 bases removed from V and 8 bases from J, the gap between germline ends came to 8 bases. The CDR3 runs to 11 residues. The CDR3 reads CASSLAHEQFF. As DNA, the CDR3 is TGCGCCAGCAGCCTAGCCCATGAGCAGTTCTTC.

The genes are TRBV10-3 and TRBJ1-2, with 9 bases that match TRBD1. V dropped 10 bases and J dropped 6; count of bases not matched to a gene: 12. The germline CDR1 and CDR2 sequences are ENHRY and SYGVKD. The CDR3 length is 14 residues. This chain's CDR3 is CATNPGTGTNGYTF. CDR3 coding DNA: TGTGCCACGAATCCCGGGACAGGGACGAATGGCTACACCTTC.

The V gene is TRBV7-9, the J gene TRBJ1-2; no firm D call. With 5 bases removed from V and 8 bases from J, the gap between germline ends came to 24 bases. Germline V gene lookup returns CDR1 SEHNR and CDR2 FQNEAQ (reference sequence). This CDR3 comprises 16 residues. DNA of the CDR3: TGTGCCAGCAGCCCGAACCCCTCCAGGATTCGATTCGGCTACACCTTC. As protein: CASSPNPSRIRFGYTF.

This clone was observed once. Germline is not matched at one junction end, which may reflect a read error. This rearrangement joins TRBV7-7 to TRBJ2-5, with 9 bases fitting TRBD1. This CDR3 comprises 14 residues. Germline CDR1 SSHAT, CDR2 FNYEAQ (reference sequence). The CDR3 reads CASSRTGGVETQYF. As DNA, the CDR3 is TGTGCTAGCAGTCGCACAGGGGGCGTAGAGACCCAGTACTTC.

In DNA form, the CDR3 reads TGTGCCAGCGGGGACACAACACCATTTGGGGGCTACACCTTC. It codes for CASGDTTPFGGYTF. V is TRBV25-1 and J is TRBJ1-2; TRBD1 is a possible D gene (6 bases). V was clipped by 8 bases and J by 8 bases, with 21 bases between them. The CDR3 sequence is 14 residues long. Germline V gene sequence: CDR1 MGHDK, CDR2 SYGVNS.

V gene TRBV10-1 combines with J gene TRBJ1-2; D not certain. V lost 4 bases to trimming and J lost 6 bases, with 12 bases between them. This CDR3 comprises 13 residues. Germline V CDR1 and CDR2: WNHNN, SYGVQD (reference sequence). The CDR3 DNA reads as TGCGCCAGCAGTGGGCCTGGAGGGAATGGCTACACCTTC. Translating it yields CASSGPGGNGYTF.

The chain couples TRBV18 to TRBJ2-2; 9 positions agree with TRBD1. V was pared by 4 bases and J by 1 base, with 1 base of the junction left unmatched. This CDR3 region has 15 residues. CDR1 KGHSH and CDR2 LQKENI come from the germline V gene. CDR3 loop: CASSRQGGNTGELFF. The CDR3 DNA reads TGTGCCAGCTCACGACAGGGGGGGAACACCGGGGAGCTGTTTTTT.

The V and J genes are TRBV25-1 and TRBJ2-7; D possibly corresponds to TRBD1 (5 bases). The CDR3 is 12 amino acids. CDR1 is MGHDK, CDR2 SYGVNS, per germline. V gave up 2 bases and J gave up 3 bases, with 5 bases separating them. The CDR3 region has the DNA TGTGCCAGCAGTGAACAGGGCTACGAGCAGTACTTC. Translating gives CASSEQGYEQYF.

Only a few counts were recorded for this clone. V is TRBV7-6 and J is TRBJ2-3; 9 positions match TRBD2. Germline-derived CDR1 and CDR2 are SGHVS and FNYEAQ. V lost 2 bases, J lost 6 bases, and 9 bases stayed unmatched. The CDR3 is 16 residues long. As DNA, the CDR3 is TGTGCCAGCAGCTTATCGGCGGGAGGGGTAGGGGATACGCAGTATTTT. This gives the protein CASSLSAGGVGDTQYF.